A single T cell receptor beta chain is shown here with its context. This record belongs to a study of blood T cell repertoires in COVID-19. Background on the study: Collection of acute and convalescent COVID-19 samples took place in the United States, Italy and Spain. T cells, B-cell-depleted T cells, or PBMCs provided the cDNA or gDNA that served as material.

The CDR3 covers 17 residues. The J segment lost 1 base and the V segment lost 2 bases, leaving 10 bases of the junction unmatched. In the authors' methods: Nucleated cell number was recorded as an estimate derived from reference gene primer amplification. Data came from immunoSEQ multiplex PCR; TCRdb stores just in-frame clones and leaves some out. That table is the source of V, J and clone size, and D and trimming were worked out from the DNA. Of 450,000 to 500,000 clones listed, 70% to 90% are singletons. This receptor was identified in a human donor in a cohort sampled during active COVID-19. The sequencing input was peripheral blood. The chain recombines TRBV23-1 with TRBJ2-7, with 8 nucleotides matching TRBD1. TRBV23-1 is identified as an open reading frame with a role that is uncertain. CDR3 region: CASSQPTGTGPSYEQYF. In DNA, the CDR3 is TGCGCCAGCAGTCAACCCACAGGGACAGGCCCATCCTACGAGCAGTACTTC.